This T cell receptor beta chain was obtained from a study of persistence of HIV-infected CD4 T cells. The immunoSEQ assay was version 4, run in survey mode. Some clones are missing from TCRdb's copy, which holds only in-frame ones; the method was immunoSEQ multiplex PCR. This table has about 45,000 clones, around 89% appearing once. With respect to this clone: Its antigen is undetermined.

Germline-derived CDR1 and CDR2 are MRHNA and SNTAGT. CDR3 length: 15 residues. V lost 0 bases to trimming and J lost 6 bases; unmatched junction nucleotides: 4. Nonspecific anti-CD3/anti-CD28 bead stimulation represents the broad CD4+ T cell repertoire. CD4+ T cells upregulating both CD40 ligand and CD69 were sorted as responding cells. Undetectable plasma HIV-1 RNA below 50 copies/mL lasted at least 4 years. The sample here was CD4+ T cells sorted from PBMCs after 18-hour stimulation, taken from a patient who received antiretroviral therapy. The sequence derives from an adult woman with HIV who was CMV-seropositive. This chain connects TRBV6-4 to TRBJ2-2; 7 bases are a match to TRBD1. CDR3 sequence: CASSDSRGRSGELFF. In DNA form, the CDR3 reads TGTGCCAGCAGTGACTCGAGGGGGCGATCCGGGGAGCTGTTTTTT.